This TCR beta chain was found in a study of blood T cell repertoires in COVID-19. Overall study context: COVID-19 samples, acute and convalescent, were from the United States, Italy and Spain. In each case, the material was cDNA or gDNA derived from T cells, B-cell-depleted T cells, or PBMCs.

Methods used by the authors: Amplification of reference gene primers provided the estimated nucleated cell counts. TCRdb keeps only in-frame clones here, not all; method: immunoSEQ multiplex PCR. V and J calls and clone size follow that table, whereas D and trimming were derived from the DNA. The sample has 390,000 or so clones, about 90% seen once. The germline gives CDR1 SGHTA, CDR2 FQGTGA. This CDR3 has 15 amino acids. J was trimmed by 3 bases and V by 6 bases; bases with no gene match: 4. Material for sequencing was peripheral blood. The rearrangement joins TRBV7-3 to TRBJ2-1, with TRBD1 matching 11 bases. This clonotype originated in a man between 18 and 29 years old with active or convalescent COVID-19. The CDR3 protein is CASSWDRGDYNEQFF. The CDR3, as DNA: TGTGCCAGCAGTTGGGACAGGGGGGACTACAATGAGCAGTTCTTC. The variable domain in full, with the rest retrieved from reference TRBV7-3 and TRBJ2-1, is GAGVSQTPSNKVTEKGKYVELRCDPISGHTALYWYRQSLGQGPEFLIYFQGTGAADDSGLPNDRFFAVRPEGSVSTLKIQRTERGDSAVYLCASSWDRGDYNEQFFGPGTRLTVL.